The 21 T cell receptor beta chains below all came from one sample that was sequenced in a study of technical replicates of blood from a handful of donors. Clones were sequenced by immunoSEQ multiplex PCR, and TCRdb holds only the in-frame ones, with some missing. The table records roughly 100,000 clones, over 90% of them present only once. The sequenced sample was T cells isolated from PBMCs. These receptors were taken from a human donor in good health.

V is TRBV10-3 and J is TRBJ1-5; a possible D gene is TRBD1 (5 bases). Trimming removed 0 bases at V and 2 bases at J, with 5 bases between. CDR1 and CDR2 (germline): ENHRY, SYGVKD. This CDR3 is built from 14 residues. The CDR3 sequence is CAISESQGNQPQHF. The CDR3 nucleotides read TGTGCCATCAGTGAGTCACAGGGCAATCAGCCCCAGCATTTT.

The chain employs TRBV30 and TRBJ2-5, with a weak D call TRBD2 (5 bases). The CDR3 sequence is 13 residues long. Germline V gene sequence: CDR1 GTSNPN, CDR2 SVGIG (reference sequence). Trimming pared 5 bases from V and 5 bases from J, leaving 15 bases between. The CDR3 DNA reads as TGTGCCTGGTGGGGAGAGATAGGGGAGACCCAGTACTTC. Translation: CAWWGEIGETQYF.

V is TRBV5-1 and J is TRBJ2-7; a weak D match, TRBD1 (6 bases). The CDR3 loop spans 14 amino acids. V was trimmed by 4 bases and J by 0 bases, leaving 11 bases between them. Germline CDR1 is SGHRS and CDR2 is YFSETQ. The CDR3 coding sequence is TGCGCCAGCAGCGAGCTGACAGGCTCCTACGAGCAGTACTTC. Residues: CASSELTGSYEQYF.

J is TRBJ1-1 and V is TRBV6-5; perhaps TRBD1 as D (6 bases). CDR1 is MNHEY and CDR2 is SVGAGI in the germline V gene. V was shortened by 4 bases and J by 4 bases, with 16 bases between the two germline ends. CDR3 length: 15 amino acids. The CDR3 loop is CASSWGTPAGTEAFF. As DNA, the CDR3 is TGTGCCAGCAGTTGGGGGACACCAGCAGGCACTGAAGCTTTCTTT.

This chain joins TRBV6-5 and TRBJ2-1; 11 bases map to TRBD2. The V gene's germline CDR1 is MNHEY and CDR2 SVGAGI. Trimming cost V 4 bases and J 8 bases; bases outside gene matches: 10. This CDR3 has 16 residues. This CDR3 is CASSFSGRAPPYEQFF. For the CDR3, the DNA is TGTGCCAGCAGTTTTAGCGGGAGGGCCCCTCCTTATGAGCAGTTCTTC.

The chain combines TRBV19 with TRBJ1-1, with D maybe TRBD1 (6 bases). Germline CDR1 LNHDA, CDR2 SQIVND (reference sequence). There are 15 residues in the CDR3. Trimming removed 3 bases from V and 0 bases from J, with 11 bases in between. CDR3 region: CASSIWTDMNTEAFF. The CDR3 nucleotides are TGTGCCAGTAGTATCTGGACAGACATGAACACTGAAGCTTTCTTT.

V usage is TRBV6-5 and J usage is TRBJ2-7; 7 nucleotides agree with TRBD1. The trim removed 3 bases at V and 9 bases at J, leaving 11 bases unmatched. The germline V gene has CDR1 MNHEY and CDR2 SVGAGI. The CDR3 spans 14 residues. CDR3 protein: CASSYAGTATLQYF. The CDR3 nucleotides read TGTGCCAGCAGTTATGCCGGGACAGCGACCTTGCAGTACTTC.

This clone was counted once. The chain carries TRBV27 and TRBJ2-1; D is perhaps TRBD2 (5 bases). CDR1 MNHEY and CDR2 SMNVEV come from the germline V gene (reference sequence). This CDR3 is built from 16 residues. V gave up 1 base and J gave up 0 bases, with 10 bases separating them. CDR3 bases: TGTGCCAGCAGTTTATTAGCGTCTAGCTCCTACAATGAGCAGTTCTTC. It yields the protein CASSLLASSSYNEQFF.

The rearrangement links TRBV5-1 to TRBJ2-2; D not resolved. V lost 4 bases and J lost 6, with 10 bases in between. The germline gives CDR1 SGHRS, CDR2 YFSETQ. This CDR3 is 13 amino acids long. The CDR3 DNA is TGCGCCAGCAGCCCCGGCGAGGCCGGGGAGCTGTTTTTT. It yields the protein CASSPGEAGELFF.

The chain couples TRBV2 to TRBJ2-5; weak D call: TRBD2 (6 bases). The germline gives CDR1 SNHLY, CDR2 FYNNEI. Deletions cut 2 bases from V and 5 bases from J, with 12 bases between. This CDR3 comprises 14 residues. This CDR3 is CASSETGAGETQYF. The CDR3 nucleotides are TGTGCCAGCAGTGAAACCGGGGCGGGGGAGACCCAGTACTTC.

The V and J genes are TRBV4-2 and TRBJ1-1; TRBD1 might be the D (6 bases). CDR1 LGHNA and CDR2 YNFKEQ come from the germline V gene. V lost 4 bases to trimming and J lost 1 base, with 10 bases between them. This CDR3 comprises 14 residues. This chain's CDR3 is CASSPGTTNTEAFF. DNA of the CDR3: TGTGCCAGCAGCCCTGGGACAACGAACACTGAAGCTTTCTTT.

The genes are TRBV27 and TRBJ2-7; no reliable D call. V was cut by 3 bases and J by 5 bases, with 5 bases left in between. CDR3 length: 11 amino acids. CDR1 is MNHEY and CDR2 is SMNVEV in the germline V gene (reference sequence). The CDR3 coding sequence is TGTGCCAGCAGTTTTGGGCACGAGCAGTACTTC. Amino acid sequence: CASSFGHEQYF.

The CDR3 DNA reads TGTGCCTGGACCCCGGGGGTAGAGACTTACGAGCAGTACTTC. Protein product: CAWTPGVETYEQYF. This rearrangement joins TRBV30 to TRBJ2-7; D might be TRBD2 (6 bases). CDR1 is GTSNPN, CDR2 SVGIG, per germline (reference sequence). The CDR3 is made up of 14 amino acids. The V end lost 4 bases, the J end lost 4 bases, and 17 bases lay between the germline ends.

The chain carries TRBV6-5 and TRBJ2-1; 8 nucleotides match TRBD1. Losses at the gene ends were 8 bases for V and 6 bases for J; bases not matched to a gene: 3. The CDR3 extends over 12 amino acids. Per the germline V gene, CDR1 is MNHEY and CDR2 is SVGAGI. For the CDR3, the DNA is TGTGCCAGCTGGACAGGGCCCAATGAGCAGTTCTTC. As protein: CASWTGPNEQFF.

The chain combines TRBV29-1 with TRBJ2-3; 8 bases agree with TRBD1. J gave up 1 base and V 7 bases, and 10 bases lay outside the gene matches. The CDR3 loop spans 15 amino acids. From germline, CDR1 is SQVTM and CDR2 ANQGSEA. CDR3 coding DNA: TGCAGCGCGGACAGGGCAGTTTTTGGCACAGATACGCAGTATTTT. Translating gives CSADRAVFGTDTQYF.

V is TRBV9 and J is TRBJ1-2; D is ambiguous. Germline lookup yields CDR1 SGDLS and CDR2 YYNGEE. Deletions cut 4 bases from V and 4 bases from J, with 17 bases between. The CDR3 runs 15 residues. CDR3 amino acids: CASSPSGGVLYGYTF. The CDR3 DNA sequence: TGTGCCAGCAGCCCCTCCGGTGGTGTACTCTATGGCTACACCTTC.

V gene TRBV6-1 combines with J gene TRBJ2-5, with D possibly being TRBD2 (6 bases). This CDR3 region has 12 residues. From germline, CDR1 is MNHNS and CDR2 SASEGT. The V gene lost 9 bases and the J gene lost 4 bases, with 12 bases spanning the gap. The CDR3 sequence: CASSRGLETQYF. DNA of the CDR3: TGTGCCAGTTCACGGGGACTAGAGACCCAGTACTTC.

The V gene is TRBV9, the J gene TRBJ1-4, with 7 bases aligning to TRBD1. V trimming: 4 bases; J trimming: 7 bases; junction bases outside the gene matches: 10. The CDR3 has 15 amino acids. Germline V gene data show CDR1 as SGDLS and CDR2 as YYNGEE. The CDR3 region is CASSIRQGEPEKLFF. CDR3 DNA: TGTGCCAGCAGCATACGACAGGGTGAACCTGAAAAACTGTTTTTT.

This chain connects TRBV28 to TRBJ1-5; 7 nucleotides line up with TRBD1. V gave up 7 bases and J gave up 5 bases; unmatched junction bases: 14. Germline assignment: CDR1 MDHEN and CDR2 SYDVKM. There are 16 residues in the CDR3. The CDR3: CASIFIWTGDYQPQHF. CDR3 nucleotides: TGTGCCAGCATCTTTATTTGGACAGGAGATTATCAGCCCCAGCATTTT.

V and J are TRBV6-1 and TRBJ2-2; 7 positions match TRBD1. V gave up 4 bases and J gave up 5 bases; unmatched junction bases: 1. The CDR3 consists of 13 residues. Germline CDR1 reads MNHNS; CDR2 reads SASEGT. CDR3 loop: CASSATGTGELFF. The DNA of the CDR3 is TGTGCCAGCAGTGCGACAGGGACCGGGGAGCTGTTTTTT.

CDR3 DNA sequence: TGTGCCAGCAGCCTAGCGGGAGTAGCCAATGAGCAGTTCTTC. This encodes CASSLAGVANEQFF. V and J are TRBV7-3 and TRBJ2-1, with 10 bases lining up with TRBD2. This CDR3 spans 14 amino acids. The trim removed 5 bases at V and 6 bases at J, leaving 4 bases unmatched. Germline CDR1 is SGHTA and CDR2 is FQGTGA.